The 3 T cell receptor beta chains below all came from one sample that was sequenced in a study of tumor and adjacent non-tumor tissue in lung cancer (dated 2018 in TCRdb). To prepare the library, multiplex PCR was applied. The sequencer listed for this sample is Illumina HiSeq 2500. TCRbeta libraries were constructed through three rounds of nested PCR with primers (Table S4) according to protocols adapted from ARM-PCR. TCRdb handled the public reads itself, with Q25 trimming in fastp and clone calling in MiXCR, and kept productive beta chains. Rows are unified per CDR3 protein, each entry keeping the most common DNA and genes. A total of 200,000 to 250,000 distinct CDR3 sequences appear in this sample, 70% to 75% of them only once. The ten biggest clones cover about 25% of the sample. RNA was extracted from bulk unsorted tissue and checked for quality with a NanoDrop ND-1000 and an Agilent 2100. Sequencing used lung tumor tissue. These receptors were taken from a man aged 60 to 75 with non-small cell lung cancer.

Of note for this clonotype: At one boundary the junction diverges from the germline segment, which might be a read error. The chain links TRBV20-1 to TRBJ2-1; 11 bases line up with TRBD2. Germline CDR1 and CDR2: DFQATT and SNEGSKA (reference sequence). This CDR3 comprises 15 residues. The CDR3 nucleotides are TGTAGTGCTACCACTAGCGGGGGTCACCACGGTGAGCAGTTCTTC. As protein: CSATTSGGHHGEQFF.

In its sample, this clonotype was seen a few times. The chain combines TRBV4-3 with TRBJ1-2, with 8 positions matching TRBD1. J gave up 7 bases and V 0 bases, and 7 bases lay outside the gene matches. Germline values: CDR1 LGHNA, CDR2 YSLEER. The CDR3 extends over 15 amino acids. The CDR3 nucleotides read TGCGCCAGCAGCCAAGATCAACGCAGGGGGCTTGGCTACACCTTC. As protein: CASSQDQRRGLGYTF.

Notes on this clonotype: This may arise from a read error, as a much more abundant clone is one base away. The final CDR3 position lacks the conserved phenylalanine or tryptophan, pointing to a likely read error. The chain couples TRBV29-1 to TRBJ1-1; 8 bases map to TRBD1. The V gene end was trimmed by 7 bases and the J gene end by 3 bases; junction bases not matched to a gene: 7. The CDR3 has 13 amino acids. The germline gives CDR1 SQVTM, CDR2 ANQGSEA. As DNA, the CDR3 is TGCAGCGCCTCGGACAGGGTGGACACTGAAGCTTTCATT. Protein: CSASDRVDTEAFI.